These T cell receptor beta chains were read from a single sample in a study of beta chain features in type 1 diabetes. Sequencing used immunoSEQ multiplex PCR; TCRdb keeps in-frame clones, though not all of them. Of about 930,000 clones listed, 17% were seen once; the top ten hold 0.023%. The specimen sequenced was naive CD4+ T cells from blood. The receptor set was obtained from a young woman in good health. The CDR3 runs from the conserved cysteine through the conserved F or W. A D gene is named only where the DNA matches it firmly. Clone size, where shown, is once, few, many, or a class for clones that have expanded.

j_gene: TRBJ2-5; abundance: few; d_gene: .; v_gene: TRBV7-9; len: 13; CDR3aa: CASSPYQMGEQYF; CDR3nt: TGTGCCAGCAGCCCTTACCAAATGGGTGAGCAGTACTTC
j_gene: TRBJ2-7; abundance: .; d_gene: TRBD2; v_gene: TRBV28; len: 14; CDR3aa: CASSHDGTSYEQYF; CDR3nt: TGTGCCAGCAGTCATGATGGGACTAGCTACGAGCAGTACTTC
j_gene: TRBJ1-3; abundance: .; d_gene: .; v_gene: TRBV15; len: 16; CDR3aa: CATSRYLQGFGNTIYF; CDR3nt: TGTGCCACCAGCAGGTACCTACAGGGTTTTGGAAACACCATATATTTT
j_gene: TRBJ1-4; abundance: few; d_gene: .; v_gene: TRBV11-2; len: 15; CDR3aa: CASSANQVPNEKLFF; CDR3nt: TGTGCCAGCAGCGCAAACCAGGTTCCAAATGAAAAACTGTTTTTT
j_gene: TRBJ2-7; abundance: .; d_gene: TRBD2; v_gene: TRBV27; len: 15; CDR3aa: CASSLRGTSGYEQYF; CDR3nt: TGTGCCAGCAGTTTGCGGGGGACTAGCGGGTACGAGCAGTACTTC
j_gene: TRBJ1-1; abundance: few; d_gene: .; v_gene: TRBV27; len: 13; CDR3aa: CASSFAGRPEAFF; CDR3nt: TGTGCCAGCAGTTTCGCCGGACGGCCTGAAGCTTTCTTT
j_gene: TRBJ2-7; abundance: .; d_gene: .; v_gene: TRBV18; len: 13; CDR3aa: CASSPQDGYEQYF; CDR3nt: TGTGCCAGCTCACCGCAGGACGGCTACGAGCAGTACTTC
j_gene: TRBJ2-3; abundance: few; d_gene: .; v_gene: TRBV5-1; len: 14; CDR3aa: CASNSGQSTDTQYF; CDR3nt: TGCGCCAGCAACAGCGGACAGAGCACAGATACGCAGTATTTT
j_gene: TRBJ2-1; abundance: .; d_gene: .; v_gene: TRBV9; len: 14; CDR3aa: CASSVRGGGNEQFF; CDR3nt: TGTGCCAGCAGCGTTCGTGGCGGAGGGAATGAGCAGTTCTTC
j_gene: TRBJ1-5; abundance: .; d_gene: .; v_gene: TRBV6-1; len: 13; CDR3aa: CASSEQGPGPQHF; CDR3nt: TGTGCCAGCAGTGAACAGGGTCCAGGGCCCCAGCATTTT
j_gene: TRBJ2-3; abundance: .; d_gene: .; v_gene: TRBV11-2; len: 17; CDR3aa: CASSPTSFAGRPDTQYF; CDR3nt: TGTGCCAGCAGCCCAACCTCATTCGCGGGAAGGCCAGATACGCAGTATTTT
j_gene: TRBJ1-1; abundance: .; d_gene: .; v_gene: TRBV7-9; len: 14; CDR3aa: CASSTRRFHTEAFF; CDR3nt: TGTGCCAGCAGTACAAGAAGATTTCACACTGAAGCTTTCTTT
j_gene: TRBJ1-1; abundance: .; d_gene: .; v_gene: TRBV28; len: 13; CDR3aa: CASSLNEFTEAFF; CDR3nt: TGTGCCAGCAGTTTAAACGAATTCACTGAAGCTTTCTTT
j_gene: TRBJ2-1; abundance: .; d_gene: TRBD2; v_gene: TRBV27; len: 16; CDR3aa: CASSSLSGRAVNEQFF; CDR3nt: TGTGCCAGCAGTTCCTTGAGCGGGAGGGCCGTGAATGAGCAGTTCTTC
j_gene: TRBJ2-1; abundance: .; d_gene: .; v_gene: TRBV6-5; len: 14; CDR3aa: CASSYQFSYNEQFF; CDR3nt: TGTGCCAGCAGTTACCAGTTCTCCTACAATGAGCAGTTCTTC
j_gene: TRBJ1-2; abundance: .; d_gene: .; v_gene: TRBV5-6; len: 11; CDR3aa: CASSFRGGYTF; CDR3nt: TGTGCCAGCAGCTTCAGGGGAGGCTACACCTTC
j_gene: TRBJ2-1; abundance: .; d_gene: .; v_gene: TRBV29-1; len: 13; CDR3aa: CSVDPDRYNEQFF; CDR3nt: TGCAGCGTCGACCCTGACAGGTACAATGAGCAGTTCTTC
j_gene: TRBJ1-1; abundance: .; d_gene: .; v_gene: TRBV4-3; len: 14; CDR3aa: CASSFWTRRTEAFF; CDR3nt: TGCGCCAGCAGCTTCTGGACCCGCCGCACTGAAGCTTTCTTT
j_gene: TRBJ2-1; abundance: .; d_gene: TRBD1; v_gene: TRBV13; len: 14; CDR3aa: CASSSGQGWNEQFF; CDR3nt: TGTGCCAGCAGCTCGGGACAGGGGTGGAATGAGCAGTTCTTC
j_gene: TRBJ1-3; abundance: few; d_gene: .; v_gene: TRBV7-3; len: 18; CDR3aa: CASSSRRGRTLSGNTIYF; CDR3nt: TGTGCCAGCAGCTCCCGCCGAGGCAGGACACTCTCTGGAAACACCATATATTTT
j_gene: TRBJ2-1; abundance: few; d_gene: .; v_gene: TRBV7-6; len: 16; CDR3aa: CASSRDSLSSYNEQFF; CDR3nt: TGTGCCAGCAGCCGGGACTCCTTAAGCTCCTACAATGAGCAGTTCTTC
j_gene: TRBJ2-3; abundance: few; d_gene: .; v_gene: TRBV6-1; len: 14; CDR3aa: CASSERGPLDTQYF; CDR3nt: TGTGCCAGCAGTGAACGGGGTCCCTTGGATACGCAGTATTTT
j_gene: TRBJ1-5; abundance: few; d_gene: .; v_gene: TRBV7-2; len: 14; CDR3aa: CASSFDRINQPQHF; CDR3nt: TGTGCCAGCAGCTTTGACAGGATCAATCAGCCCCAGCATTTT
j_gene: TRBJ1-4; abundance: .; d_gene: .; v_gene: TRBV10-3; len: 15; CDR3aa: CAISESIQGNEKLFF; CDR3nt: TGTGCCATCAGTGAGTCTATCCAGGGTAATGAAAAACTGTTTTTT
j_gene: TRBJ1-3; abundance: .; d_gene: .; v_gene: TRBV7-2; len: 15; CDR3aa: CASSLTANSGNTIYF; CDR3nt: TGTGCCAGCAGCTTAACGGCAAACTCTGGAAACACCATATATTTT
j_gene: TRBJ1-5; abundance: few; d_gene: .; v_gene: TRBV28; len: 15; CDR3aa: CASSSTRRGNQPQHF; CDR3nt: TGTGCCAGCAGTTCAACCCGGAGGGGCAATCAGCCCCAGCATTTT
j_gene: TRBJ2-1; abundance: few; d_gene: .; v_gene: TRBV5-1; len: 15; CDR3aa: CASSLETAAYNEQFF; CDR3nt: TGCGCCAGCAGCTTGGAAACAGCCGCCTACAATGAGCAGTTCTTC
j_gene: TRBJ1-3; abundance: few; d_gene: .; v_gene: TRBV5-4; len: 14; CDR3aa: CASSLEVSGNTIYF; CDR3nt: TGTGCCAGCAGCTTGGAGGTCTCTGGAAACACCATATATTTT
j_gene: TRBJ2-3; abundance: .; d_gene: .; v_gene: TRBV7-9; len: 16; CDR3aa: CASSFTPTGPTDTQYF; CDR3nt: TGTGCCAGCAGCTTCACCCCGACAGGTCCCACAGATACGCAGTATTTT
j_gene: TRBJ1-2; abundance: few; d_gene: .; v_gene: TRBV7-9; len: 18; CDR3aa: CASSLVGRFRAGHYGYTF; CDR3nt: TGTGCCAGCAGCTTAGTGGGAAGATTCAGGGCCGGCCACTATGGCTACACCTTC
j_gene: TRBJ2-5; abundance: .; d_gene: TRBD2; v_gene: TRBV29-1; len: 17; CDR3aa: CSVTSLGGRRLGETQYF; CDR3nt: TGCAGCGTTACATCTTTGGGCGGGAGGAGGCTTGGAGAGACCCAGTACTTC
j_gene: TRBJ2-5; abundance: .; d_gene: .; v_gene: TRBV29-1; len: 10; CDR3aa: CSSGRETQYF; CDR3nt: TGCAGCTCTGGCAGAGAGACCCAGTACTTC
j_gene: TRBJ2-7; abundance: .; d_gene: .; v_gene: TRBV6-4; len: 15; CDR3aa: CASSGRDWEPYEQYF; CDR3nt: TGTGCCAGCAGTGGCCGGGACTGGGAGCCCTACGAGCAGTACTTC
j_gene: TRBJ2-3; abundance: few; d_gene: .; v_gene: TRBV14; len: 16; CDR3aa: CASGPGLYRGRDTQYF; CDR3nt: TGTGCCAGCGGTCCGGGACTTTACAGGGGACGAGATACGCAGTATTTT
j_gene: TRBJ2-3; abundance: few; d_gene: .; v_gene: TRBV9; len: 14; CDR3aa: CASSPRTYTDTQYF; CDR3nt: TGTGCCAGCAGCCCCCGGACCTACACAGATACGCAGTATTTT
j_gene: TRBJ2-2; abundance: few; d_gene: TRBD1; v_gene: TRBV6-5; len: 15; CDR3aa: CASSHGQGYTGELFF; CDR3nt: TGTGCCAGCAGTCATGGACAGGGATACACCGGGGAGCTGTTTTTT
j_gene: TRBJ2-3; abundance: .; d_gene: .; v_gene: TRBV28; len: 12; CDR3aa: CASTGVADTQYF; CDR3nt: TGTGCCAGCACCGGGGTGGCAGATACGCAGTATTTT
j_gene: TRBJ2-3; abundance: few; d_gene: .; v_gene: TRBV7-9; len: 12; CDR3aa: CASSGYPDTQYF; CDR3nt: TGTGCCAGCAGCGGATATCCAGATACGCAGTATTTT
j_gene: TRBJ2-7; abundance: few; d_gene: .; v_gene: TRBV28; len: 14; CDR3aa: CASSLMPQKYEQYF; CDR3nt: TGTGCCAGCAGTTTAATGCCACAGAAGTACGAGCAGTACTTC
j_gene: TRBJ1-1; abundance: few; d_gene: .; v_gene: TRBV6-1; len: 13; CDR3aa: CASSEGVRLEAFF; CDR3nt: TGTGCCAGCAGCGAAGGAGTTCGACTGGAGGCTTTCTTT
j_gene: TRBJ2-1; abundance: few; d_gene: .; v_gene: TRBV11-2; len: 15; CDR3aa: CASTQTGATYNEQFF; CDR3nt: TGTGCCAGCACCCAGACAGGTGCGACCTACAATGAGCAGTTCTTC
j_gene: TRBJ2-3; abundance: .; d_gene: .; v_gene: TRBV9; len: 14; CDR3aa: CASSVVGVADTQYF; CDR3nt: TGTGCCAGCAGCGTAGTGGGAGTCGCAGATACGCAGTATTTT
j_gene: TRBJ2-1; abundance: few; d_gene: TRBD2; v_gene: TRBV19; len: 15; CDR3aa: CASSIRGLGYNEQFF; CDR3nt: TGTGCCAGTAGTATCAGAGGACTAGGGTACAATGAGCAGTTCTTC
j_gene: TRBJ2-2; abundance: few; d_gene: TRBD1; v_gene: TRBV4-3; len: 16; CDR3aa: CASSQEGTGYTGELFF; CDR3nt: TGCGCCAGCAGCCAAGAGGGGACAGGGTACACCGGGGAGCTGTTTTTT
j_gene: TRBJ1-1; abundance: few; d_gene: .; v_gene: TRBV28; len: 12; CDR3aa: CASKRLPGGAFF; CDR3nt: TGTGCCAGCAAACGGCTTCCCGGTGGAGCTTTCTTT
j_gene: TRBJ1-5; abundance: .; d_gene: .; v_gene: TRBV5-6; len: 15; CDR3aa: CASSLRGNSNQPQHF; CDR3nt: TGTGCCAGCAGCTTGCGGGGGAATAGCAATCAGCCCCAGCATTTT
j_gene: TRBJ2-5; abundance: few; d_gene: .; v_gene: TRBV6-6; len: 14; CDR3aa: CASSYSQGQETQYF; CDR3nt: TGTGCCAGCAGTTACTCTCAGGGGCAAGAGACCCAGTACTTC
j_gene: TRBJ2-5; abundance: few; d_gene: TRBD1; v_gene: TRBV7-9; len: 16; CDR3aa: CASSFLGTGQGETQYF; CDR3nt: TGTGCCAGCAGCTTCCTCGGGACAGGCCAGGGAGAGACCCAGTACTTC
j_gene: TRBJ2-5; abundance: few; d_gene: TRBD1; v_gene: TRBV5-1; len: 15; CDR3aa: CASSLGDRVKETQYF; CDR3nt: TGCGCCAGCAGCTTGGGAGACAGGGTTAAAGAGACCCAGTACTTC
j_gene: TRBJ2-7; abundance: few; d_gene: TRBD2; v_gene: TRBV5-1; len: 14; CDR3aa: CASSGLAGAYEQYF; CDR3nt: TGCGCCAGCAGCGGACTAGCGGGAGCCTACGAGCAGTACTTC
j_gene: TRBJ1-4; abundance: .; d_gene: .; v_gene: TRBV15; len: 16; CDR3aa: CATSRDRGSVNEKLFF; CDR3nt: TGTGCCACCAGCAGAGATCGGGGCTCGGTTAATGAAAAACTGTTTTTT
j_gene: TRBJ2-3; abundance: .; d_gene: .; v_gene: TRBV7-9; len: 18; CDR3aa: CASRQFSLSHLFTDTQYF; CDR3nt: TGTGCCAGCCGCCAATTCAGCTTGTCGCACCTATTCACAGATACGCAGTATTTT
j_gene: TRBJ2-1; abundance: .; d_gene: TRBD2; v_gene: TRBV15; len: 13; CDR3aa: CATSRDGLAEQFF; CDR3nt: TGTGCCACCAGCAGAGATGGACTAGCGGAACAGTTCTTC
j_gene: TRBJ2-1; abundance: .; d_gene: .; v_gene: TRBV7-3; len: 14; CDR3aa: CASSRWGGGIEQFF; CDR3nt: TGTGCCAGCAGCCGCTGGGGAGGAGGCATCGAGCAGTTCTTC
j_gene: TRBJ2-4; abundance: .; d_gene: TRBD2; v_gene: TRBV27; len: 14; CDR3aa: CASSFKTSGRPQYF; CDR3nt: TGTGCCAGCAGTTTCAAGACTAGCGGGAGGCCTCAGTACTTC
j_gene: TRBJ2-4; abundance: .; d_gene: TRBD2; v_gene: TRBV7-2; len: 19; CDR3aa: CASSSTGTSGSWGKNIQYF; CDR3nt: TGTGCCAGCAGCTCAACCGGGACTAGCGGGAGCTGGGGCAAAAACATTCAGTACTTC
j_gene: TRBJ2-7; abundance: .; d_gene: TRBD2; v_gene: TRBV19; len: 15; CDR3aa: CASSISGTSSRRQYF; CDR3nt: TGTGCCAGTAGTATCTCCGGGACTAGCTCCCGACGGCAGTACTTC